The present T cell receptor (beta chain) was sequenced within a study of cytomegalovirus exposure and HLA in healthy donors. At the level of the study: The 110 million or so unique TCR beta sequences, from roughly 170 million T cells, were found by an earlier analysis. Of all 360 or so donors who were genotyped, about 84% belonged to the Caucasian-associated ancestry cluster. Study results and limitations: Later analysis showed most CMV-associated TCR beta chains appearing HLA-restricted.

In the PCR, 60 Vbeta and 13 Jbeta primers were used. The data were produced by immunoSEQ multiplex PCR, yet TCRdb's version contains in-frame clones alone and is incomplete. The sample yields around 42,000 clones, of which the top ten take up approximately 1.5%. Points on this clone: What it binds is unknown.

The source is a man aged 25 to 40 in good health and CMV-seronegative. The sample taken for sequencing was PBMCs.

CDR3 nucleotide sequence: TGTGCCAGTAGTATGCCGCATCTCGGCGGCTATGGCTACACCTTC. Amino acids: CASSMPHLGGYGYTF. This chain joins TRBV19 and TRBJ1-2; D call uncertain. CDR3 length: 15 amino acids. The V gene lost 3 bases and the J gene lost 4 bases, with 15 bases spanning the gap. CDR1 and CDR2 (germline): LNHDA, SQIVND (reference sequence).